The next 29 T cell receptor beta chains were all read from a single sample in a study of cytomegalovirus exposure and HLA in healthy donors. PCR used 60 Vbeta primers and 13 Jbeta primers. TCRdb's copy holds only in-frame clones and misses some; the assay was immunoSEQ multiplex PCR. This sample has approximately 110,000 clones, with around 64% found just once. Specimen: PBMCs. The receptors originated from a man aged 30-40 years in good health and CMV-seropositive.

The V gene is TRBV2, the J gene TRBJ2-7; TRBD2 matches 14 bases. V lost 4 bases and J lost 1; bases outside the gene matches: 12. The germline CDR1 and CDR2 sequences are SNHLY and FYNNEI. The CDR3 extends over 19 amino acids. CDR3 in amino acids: CASSGATGTSGGNSYEQYF. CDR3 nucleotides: TGTGCCAGCAGTGGGGCAACCGGGACTAGCGGGGGCAATTCCTACGAGCAGTACTTC. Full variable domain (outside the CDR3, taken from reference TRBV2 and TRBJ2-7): EPEVTQTPSHQVTQMGQEVILRCVPISNHLYFYWYRQILGQKVEFLVSFYNNEISEKSEIFDDQFSVERPDGSNFTLKIRSTKLEDSAMYFCASSGATGTSGGNSYEQYFGPGTRLTVT.

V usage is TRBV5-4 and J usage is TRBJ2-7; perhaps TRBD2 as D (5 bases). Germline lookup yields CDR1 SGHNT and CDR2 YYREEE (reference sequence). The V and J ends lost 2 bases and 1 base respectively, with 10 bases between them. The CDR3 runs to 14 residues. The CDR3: CASSLGLLSYEQYF. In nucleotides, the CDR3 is TGTGCCAGCAGCTTAGGACTTCTATCCTACGAGCAGTACTTC.

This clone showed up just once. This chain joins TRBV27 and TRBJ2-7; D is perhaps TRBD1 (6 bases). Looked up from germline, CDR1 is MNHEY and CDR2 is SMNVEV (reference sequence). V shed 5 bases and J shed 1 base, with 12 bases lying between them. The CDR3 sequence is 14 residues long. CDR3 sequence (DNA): TGTGCCAGCAGTATCTCAGGGGTTTCCTACGAGCAGTACTTC. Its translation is CASSISGVSYEQYF.

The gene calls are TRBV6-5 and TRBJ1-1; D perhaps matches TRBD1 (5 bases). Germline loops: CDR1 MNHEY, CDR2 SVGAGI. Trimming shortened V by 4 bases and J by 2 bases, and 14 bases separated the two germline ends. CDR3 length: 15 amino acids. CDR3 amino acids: CASSFRAMINTEAFF. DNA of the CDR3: TGTGCCAGCAGTTTCAGGGCCATGATTAACACTGAAGCTTTCTTT.

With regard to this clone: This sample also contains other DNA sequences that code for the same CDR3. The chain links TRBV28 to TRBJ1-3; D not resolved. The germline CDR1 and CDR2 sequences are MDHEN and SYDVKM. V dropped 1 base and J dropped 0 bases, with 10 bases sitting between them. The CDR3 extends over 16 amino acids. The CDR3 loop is CASSLYYGSSGNTIYF. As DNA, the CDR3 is TGTGCCAGCAGTTTATACTACGGCAGCTCTGGAAACACCATATATTTT.

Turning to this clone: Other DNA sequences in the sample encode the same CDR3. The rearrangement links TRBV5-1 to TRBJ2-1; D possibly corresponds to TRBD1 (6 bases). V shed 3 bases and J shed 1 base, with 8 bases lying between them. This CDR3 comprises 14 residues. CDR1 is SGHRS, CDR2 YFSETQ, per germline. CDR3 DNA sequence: TGCGCCAGCAGCTCCGGACAGTCCTACAATGAGCAGTTCTTC. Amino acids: CASSSGQSYNEQFF.

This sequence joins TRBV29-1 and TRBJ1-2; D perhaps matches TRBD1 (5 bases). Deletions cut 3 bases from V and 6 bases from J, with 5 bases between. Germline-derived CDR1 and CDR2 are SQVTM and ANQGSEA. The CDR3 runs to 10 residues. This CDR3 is CSVDRDGYTF. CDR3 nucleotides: TGCAGCGTTGACAGGGATGGCTACACCTTC.

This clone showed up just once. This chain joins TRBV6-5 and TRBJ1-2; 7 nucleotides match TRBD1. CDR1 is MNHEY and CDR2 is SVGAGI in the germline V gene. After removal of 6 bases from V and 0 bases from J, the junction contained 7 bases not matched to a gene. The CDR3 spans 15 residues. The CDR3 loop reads CASRTPGTANYGYTF. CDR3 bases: TGTGCCAGCAGAACCCCCGGGACAGCTAACTATGGCTACACCTTC.

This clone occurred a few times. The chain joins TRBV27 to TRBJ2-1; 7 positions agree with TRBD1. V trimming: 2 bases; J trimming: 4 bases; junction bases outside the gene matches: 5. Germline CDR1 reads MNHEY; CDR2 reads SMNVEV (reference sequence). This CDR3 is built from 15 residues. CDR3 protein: CASSLGQVIYNEQFF. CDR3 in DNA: TGTGCCAGCAGTTTAGGACAGGTAATTTACAATGAGCAGTTCTTC.

The CDR3 nucleotides read TGTGCCAGCTCACCACCGAGACAGGAATCTGGGGCCAACGTCCTGACTTTC. Protein: CASSPPRQESGANVLTF. The chain is built from TRBV18 and TRBJ2-6; D might be TRBD1 (6 bases). Germline assignment: CDR1 KGHSH and CDR2 LQKENI. V was shortened by 0 bases and J by 1 base, with 10 bases between the two germline ends. There are 17 residues in the CDR3. The full variable domain, rest sourced from reference TRBV18 and TRBJ2-6, is NAGVMQNPRHLVRRRGQEARLRCSPMKGHSHVYWYRQLPEEGLKFMVYLQKENIIDESGMPKERFSAEFPKEGPSILRIQQVVRGDSAAYFCASSPPRQESGANVLTFGAGSRLTVL.

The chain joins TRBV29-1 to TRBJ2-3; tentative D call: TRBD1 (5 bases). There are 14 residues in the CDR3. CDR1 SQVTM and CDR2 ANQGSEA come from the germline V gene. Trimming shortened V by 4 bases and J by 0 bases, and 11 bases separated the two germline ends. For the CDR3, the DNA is TGCAGCGTTGGACAGCCCTCAAGCACAGATACGCAGTATTTT. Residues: CSVGQPSSTDTQYF.

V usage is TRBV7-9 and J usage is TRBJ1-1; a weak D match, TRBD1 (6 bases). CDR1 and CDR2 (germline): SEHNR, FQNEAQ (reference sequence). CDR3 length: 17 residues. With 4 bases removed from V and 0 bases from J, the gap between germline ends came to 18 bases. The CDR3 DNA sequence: TGTGCCAGCAGCTCCGGGACAACGGGAAGTTTGAACACTGAAGCTTTCTTT. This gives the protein CASSSGTTGSLNTEAFF.

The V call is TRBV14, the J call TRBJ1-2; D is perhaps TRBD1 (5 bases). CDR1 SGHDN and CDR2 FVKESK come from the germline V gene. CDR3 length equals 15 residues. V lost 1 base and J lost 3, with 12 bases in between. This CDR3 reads CASSQATGPDYGYTF. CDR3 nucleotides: TGTGCCAGCAGCCAAGCAACAGGACCCGACTATGGCTACACCTTC.

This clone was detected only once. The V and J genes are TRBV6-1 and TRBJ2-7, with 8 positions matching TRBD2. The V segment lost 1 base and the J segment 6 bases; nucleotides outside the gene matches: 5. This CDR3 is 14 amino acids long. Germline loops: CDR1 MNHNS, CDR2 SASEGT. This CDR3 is CASSEETSVSEQYF. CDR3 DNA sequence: TGTGCCAGCAGTGAAGAGACTAGCGTGAGCGAGCAGTACTTC.

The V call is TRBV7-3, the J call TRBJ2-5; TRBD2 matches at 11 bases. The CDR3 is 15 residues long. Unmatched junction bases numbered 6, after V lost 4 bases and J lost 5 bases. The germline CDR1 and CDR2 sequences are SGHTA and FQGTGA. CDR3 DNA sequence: TGTGCCAGCAGCTCCTTAGCGGGAGGGTATGAGACCCAGTACTTC. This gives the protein CASSSLAGGYETQYF.

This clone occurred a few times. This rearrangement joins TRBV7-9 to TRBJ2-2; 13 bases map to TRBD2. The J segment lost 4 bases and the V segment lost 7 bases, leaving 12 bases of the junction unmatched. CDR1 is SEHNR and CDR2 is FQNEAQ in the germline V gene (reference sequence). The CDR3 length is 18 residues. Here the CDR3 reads CASIIWTSGRGSTGELFF. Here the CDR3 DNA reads TGTGCCAGCATCATTTGGACTAGCGGGAGAGGAAGCACCGGGGAGCTGTTTTTT.

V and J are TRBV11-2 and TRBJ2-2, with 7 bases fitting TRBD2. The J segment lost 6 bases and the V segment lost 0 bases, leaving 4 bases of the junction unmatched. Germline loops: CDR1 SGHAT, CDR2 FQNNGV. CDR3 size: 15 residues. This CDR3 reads CASSLDGSGAGELFF. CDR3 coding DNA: TGTGCCAGCAGCTTAGACGGGAGCGGGGCCGGGGAGCTGTTTTTT.

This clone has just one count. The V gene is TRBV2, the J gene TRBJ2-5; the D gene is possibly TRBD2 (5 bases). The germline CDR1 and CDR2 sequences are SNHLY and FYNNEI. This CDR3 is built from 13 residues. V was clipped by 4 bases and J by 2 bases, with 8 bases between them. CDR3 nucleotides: TGTGCCAGCAGTGGAGGGATACAAGAGACCCAGTACTTC. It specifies CASSGGIQETQYF.

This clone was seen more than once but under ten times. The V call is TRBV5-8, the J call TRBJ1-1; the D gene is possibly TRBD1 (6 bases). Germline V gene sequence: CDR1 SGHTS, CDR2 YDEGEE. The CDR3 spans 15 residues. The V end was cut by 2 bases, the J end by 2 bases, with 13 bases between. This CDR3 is CASSFLTGGNTEAFF. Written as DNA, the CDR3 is TGTGCCAGCAGCTTCCTGACAGGCGGAAACACTGAAGCTTTCTTT.

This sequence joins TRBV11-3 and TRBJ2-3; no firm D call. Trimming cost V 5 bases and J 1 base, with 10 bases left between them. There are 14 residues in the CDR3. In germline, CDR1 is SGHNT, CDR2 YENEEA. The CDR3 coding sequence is TGTGCCAGCAGCCCAGAGGCGGGCACAGATACGCAGTATTTT. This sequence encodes CASSPEAGTDTQYF.

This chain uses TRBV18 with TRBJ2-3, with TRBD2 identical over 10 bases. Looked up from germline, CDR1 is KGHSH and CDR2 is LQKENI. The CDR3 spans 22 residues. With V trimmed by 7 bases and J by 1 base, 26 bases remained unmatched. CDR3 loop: CASWETGRIRSSSGGGTDTQYF. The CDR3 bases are TGTGCCAGCTGGGAGACAGGACGCATTCGATCGTCTAGCGGGGGTGGCACAGATACGCAGTATTTT. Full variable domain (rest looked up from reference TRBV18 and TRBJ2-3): NAGVMQNPRHLVRRRGQEARLRCSPMKGHSHVYWYRQLPEEGLKFMVYLQKENIIDESGMPKERFSAEFPKEGPSILRIQQVVRGDSAAYFCASWETGRIRSSSGGGTDTQYFGPGTRLTVL.

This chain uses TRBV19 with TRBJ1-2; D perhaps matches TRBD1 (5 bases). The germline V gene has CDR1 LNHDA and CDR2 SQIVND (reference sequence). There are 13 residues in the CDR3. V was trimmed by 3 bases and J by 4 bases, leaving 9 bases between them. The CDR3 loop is CASSMGQSYGYTF. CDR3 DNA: TGTGCCAGTAGTATGGGGCAGTCCTATGGCTACACCTTC.

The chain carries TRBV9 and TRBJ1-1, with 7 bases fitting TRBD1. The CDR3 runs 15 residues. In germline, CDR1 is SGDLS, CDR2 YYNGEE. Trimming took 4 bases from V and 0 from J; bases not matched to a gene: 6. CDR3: CASSLTGTVNTEAFF. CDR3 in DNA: TGTGCCAGCAGCCTAACCGGGACAGTGAACACTGAAGCTTTCTTT.

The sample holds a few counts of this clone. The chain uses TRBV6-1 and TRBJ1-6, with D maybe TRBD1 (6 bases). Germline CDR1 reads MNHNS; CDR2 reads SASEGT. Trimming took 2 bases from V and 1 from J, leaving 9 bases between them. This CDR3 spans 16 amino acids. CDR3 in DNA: TGTGCCAGCAGTGAACCAGGGGTATCCTATAATTCACCCCTCCACTTT. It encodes CASSEPGVSYNSPLHF.

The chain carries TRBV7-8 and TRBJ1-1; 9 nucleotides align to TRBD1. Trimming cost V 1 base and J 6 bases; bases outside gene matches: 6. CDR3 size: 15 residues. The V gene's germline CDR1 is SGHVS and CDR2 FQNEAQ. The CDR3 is CASSLVGGQGPEAFF. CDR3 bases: TGTGCCAGCAGCTTAGTCGGCGGACAGGGGCCTGAAGCTTTCTTT.

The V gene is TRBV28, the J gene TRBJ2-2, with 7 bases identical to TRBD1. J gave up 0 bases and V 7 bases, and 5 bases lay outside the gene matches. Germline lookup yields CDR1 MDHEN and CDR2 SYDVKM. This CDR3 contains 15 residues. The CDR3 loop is CASTGTETNTGELFF. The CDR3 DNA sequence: TGTGCCAGCACGGGGACAGAAACGAACACCGGGGAGCTGTTTTTT.

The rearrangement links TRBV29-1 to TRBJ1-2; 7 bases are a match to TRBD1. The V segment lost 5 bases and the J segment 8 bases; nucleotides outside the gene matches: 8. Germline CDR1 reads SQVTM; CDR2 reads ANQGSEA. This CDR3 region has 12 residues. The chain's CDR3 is CSVLGGRQGYTF. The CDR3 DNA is TGCAGCGTTCTAGGGGGCCGGCAAGGCTACACCTTC.

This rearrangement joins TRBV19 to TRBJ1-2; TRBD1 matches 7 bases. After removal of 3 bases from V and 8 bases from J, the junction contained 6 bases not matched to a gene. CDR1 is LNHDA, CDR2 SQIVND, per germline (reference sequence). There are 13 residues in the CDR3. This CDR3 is CASSIRQGDGYTF. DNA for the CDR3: TGTGCCAGTAGTATCCGACAGGGAGACGGCTACACCTTC.

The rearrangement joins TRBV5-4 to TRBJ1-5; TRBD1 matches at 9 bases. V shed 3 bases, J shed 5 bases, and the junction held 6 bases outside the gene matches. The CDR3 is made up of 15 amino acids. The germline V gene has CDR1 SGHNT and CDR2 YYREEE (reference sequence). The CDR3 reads CASSSDRGLYQPQHF. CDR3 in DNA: TGTGCCAGCAGCTCGGACAGGGGCCTTTATCAGCCCCAGCATTTT.